A single sample is the source of the 2 T cell receptor beta chains below, sequenced in a study of blood T cells in healthy people across ages (dated by TCRdb to about 2015). Library construction relied on 5' RACE. TCRdb shows the sequencer as Illumina HiSeq 2500. A second roughly 6 to 11 cycle PCR used a sample-barcoded 5' primer and a J-beta primer mix. Using fastp at Q25 and MiXCR, TCRdb reprocessed the public reads and kept productive beta chains. Records with the same CDR3 protein are collapsed into one entry carrying the most frequent genes and DNA. The sample contains 650,000 to 900,000 distinct CDR3 sequences, under 80% of them found a single time. The biggest ten clones account for about 30% of the sample. The sequenced sample consisted of blood. These receptors all come from a man between 25 and 39 years old in good health.

The chain recombines TRBV20-1 with TRBJ1-6; 8 bases are shared with TRBD1. Per germline, CDR1 DFQATT and CDR2 SNEGSKA (reference sequence). This CDR3 is built from 15 residues. Trimming took 5 bases from V and 9 from J; bases not matched to a gene: 12. The CDR3 DNA is TGCAGTGCTGTGGAAGACAGGGGACTTTCTTCACCCCTCCACTTT. Translation: CSAVEDRGLSSPLHF.

The rearrangement links TRBV5-6 to TRBJ2-3; 8 positions match TRBD2. CDR1 is SGHDT, CDR2 YYEEEE, per germline. CDR3 length: 16 residues. V shed 1 base, J shed 0 bases, and the junction held 4 bases outside the gene matches. CDR3 in amino acids: CASSLTGLASTDTQYF. CDR3 sequence (DNA): TGTGCCAGCAGCTTGACCGGACTAGCAAGCACAGATACGCAGTATTTT.